This T cell receptor (beta chain) stems from a study of T cell repertoires in cytomegalovirus infection. The overall study: Matching HLA type and CMV infection were both indicated by public TCR beta signatures.

TCRdb re-analysed the reads in MiXCR, keeping a single row per CDR3 protein. The sample has nearly 650,000 distinct CDR3 sequences, approximately 24% seen once. A few counts support this clonotype. Its cognate antigen is unknown. Study conclusions and caveats: It was HLA-C-restricted CMV-specific TCR beta clonotypes that dominated the response ex vivo. Accumulated public TCR beta family frequency recognized individuals carrying CMV together with the relevant HLA.

The sequencing input was CD8+ T cells from PBMCs. The receptor was derived from a human donor in good health (CMV status not recorded). Some clones in this sample may be carry-over from other donors' samples.

CDR3 nucleotides: TGTGCCAGCAGCGGGGGCCGCGGGACAGGCACCCCGAACTACGAGCAGTACTTC. Amino acids: CASSGGRGTGTPNYEQYF. This chain joins TRBV7-9 and TRBJ2-7, with 8 bases lining up with TRBD1. V was clipped by 5 bases and J by 3 bases; unmatched bases: 18. The V gene's germline CDR1 is SEHNR and CDR2 FQNEAQ (reference sequence). The CDR3 spans 18 residues.